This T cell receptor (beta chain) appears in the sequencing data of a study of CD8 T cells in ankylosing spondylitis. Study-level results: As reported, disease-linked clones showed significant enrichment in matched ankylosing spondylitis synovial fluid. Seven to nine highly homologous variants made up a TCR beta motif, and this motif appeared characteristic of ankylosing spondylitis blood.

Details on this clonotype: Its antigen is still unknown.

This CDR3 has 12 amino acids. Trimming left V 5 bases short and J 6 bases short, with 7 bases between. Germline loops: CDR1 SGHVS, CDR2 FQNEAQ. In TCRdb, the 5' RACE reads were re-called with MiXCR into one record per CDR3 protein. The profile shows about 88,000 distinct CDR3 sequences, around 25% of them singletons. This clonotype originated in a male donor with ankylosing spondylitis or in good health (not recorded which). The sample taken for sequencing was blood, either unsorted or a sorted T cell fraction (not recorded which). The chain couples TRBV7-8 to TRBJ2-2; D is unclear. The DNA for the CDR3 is TGTGCCAGCAGCCCCCAGGCCGGGGAGCTGTTTTTT. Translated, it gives CASSPQAGELFF. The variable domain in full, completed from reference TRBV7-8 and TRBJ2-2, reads GAGVSQSPRYKVAKRGQDVALRCDPISGHVSLFWYQQALGQGPEFLTYFQNEAQLDKSGLPSDRFFAERPEGSVSTLKIQRTQQEDSAVYLCASSPQAGELFFGEGSRLTVL.